The 7 T cell receptor beta chains listed next were all sequenced from one sample in a study of T cell repertoires and Cas9 in healthy adults. Here immunoSEQ multiplex PCR was the method, and the copy in TCRdb shows in-frame clones only, minus some. The sample comprises some 21,000 clones, over 85% of which are singletons, and 0.55% to 0.7% rests with the top ten. Sample: CD4+ effector T cells (CD127+, CD25-, CD137-, CD154-) from PBMCs; culture status not recorded. Receptor source: a human donor in good health.

For this clone: The sample contains more than one DNA sequence encoding this CDR3. The rearrangement links TRBV7-3 to TRBJ2-3; the D gene could be TRBD1 or TRBD2 (5 bases each). With 6 bases removed from V and 2 bases from J, the gap between germline ends came to 15 bases. The CDR3 length is 15 residues. Germline V gives CDR1 SGHTA, CDR2 FQGTGA. CDR3 nucleotide sequence: TGTGCCAGCAGTCAAGGGGCGGGCGACACAGATACGCAGTATTTT. As protein: CASSQGAGDTDTQYF.

The chain is built from TRBV10-3 and TRBJ2-7; D is possibly TRBD1 or TRBD2 (5 bases each). The CDR3 runs to 12 residues. The germline CDR1 and CDR2 sequences are ENHRY and SYGVKD. Trimming pared 8 bases from V and 0 bases from J, leaving 8 bases between. Written as DNA, the CDR3 is TGTGCCATCGGGGACGACTCCTACGAGCAGTACTTC. Translating gives CAIGDDSYEQYF.

The chain is built from TRBV7-2 and TRBJ2-5, with 9 bases that match TRBD2. With 4 bases clipped from V and 3 bases from J, the junction kept 3 bases outside the gene matches. There are 14 residues in the CDR3. In germline, CDR1 is SGHTA, CDR2 FQGNSA. CDR3 in amino acids: CASSWGLAEETQYF. CDR3 in DNA: TGTGCCAGCAGCTGGGGACTAGCCGAAGAGACCCAGTACTTC.

V usage is TRBV5-4 and J usage is TRBJ2-7; D unresolved. Trimming shortened V by 2 bases and J by 0 bases, and 6 bases separated the two germline ends. The CDR3 has 13 amino acids. The germline gives CDR1 SGHNT, CDR2 YYREEE (reference sequence). The CDR3 loop is CASSLQSSYEQYF. The DNA of the CDR3 is TGTGCCAGCAGCTTACAGTCCTCCTACGAGCAGTACTTC. Drawing the rest from reference TRBV5-4 and TRBJ2-7, the complete variable domain is ETGVTQSPTHLIKTRGQQVTLRCSSQSGHNTVSWYQQALGQGPQFIFQYYREEENGRGNFPPRFSGLQFPNYSSELNVNALELDDSALYLCASSLQSSYEQYFGPGTRLTVT.

Here the CDR3 DNA reads TGTGCCAGCAGCGCAGACAGGGCCGGTGGCTACACCTTC. Residues: CASSADRAGGYTF. V is TRBV14 and J is TRBJ1-2, with TRBD1 identical over 7 bases. The CDR3 has 13 residues. Per germline, CDR1 SGHDN and CDR2 FVKESK. The J segment lost 7 bases and the V segment lost 5 bases, leaving 7 bases of the junction unmatched. The full variable domain, rest sourced from reference TRBV14 and TRBJ1-2, is EAGVTQFPSHSVIEKGQTVTLRCDPISGHDNLYWYRRVMGKEIKFLLHFVKESKQDESGMPNNRFLAERTGGTYSTLKVQPAELEDSGVYFCASSADRAGGYTFGSGTRLTVV.

The chain combines TRBV6-5 with TRBJ2-5; D perhaps matches TRBD2 (6 bases). The CDR3 sequence is 13 residues long. Between the trimmed V and J ends, which lost 5 bases and 4 bases, there was a span of 11 bases. The germline V gene encodes CDR1 MNHEY and CDR2 SVGAGI. The CDR3 here is CASSPTGGETQYF. The CDR3, as DNA: TGTGCCAGCAGTCCCACCGGGGGAGAGACCCAGTACTTC.

Only one count was recorded for this clone. CDR3 region: CSVVTGWGTGELFF. DNA of the CDR3: TGCAGCGTTGTCACAGGGTGGGGCACCGGGGAGCTGTTTTTT. The V and J genes are TRBV29-1 and TRBJ2-2; TRBD1 is a possible D gene (6 bases). The CDR3 has 14 amino acids. Germline lookup yields CDR1 SQVTM and CDR2 ANQGSEA. Trimming cost V 4 bases and J 4 bases, with 13 bases left between them.